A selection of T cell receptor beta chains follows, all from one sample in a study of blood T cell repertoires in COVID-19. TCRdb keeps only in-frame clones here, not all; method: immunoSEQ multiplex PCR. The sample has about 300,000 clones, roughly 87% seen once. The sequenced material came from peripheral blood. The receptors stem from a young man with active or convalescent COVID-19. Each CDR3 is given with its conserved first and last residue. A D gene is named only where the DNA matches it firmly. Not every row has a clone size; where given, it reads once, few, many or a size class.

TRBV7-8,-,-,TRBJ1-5,TGTGCCAGCAGCTTCCAACCGGGGAGCAATCAGCCCCAGCATTTT,CASSFQPGSNQPQHF
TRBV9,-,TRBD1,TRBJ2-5,TGTGCCAGCAGCGTAGTTGGGACAGGTTTCCAAGAGACCCAGTACTTC,CASSVVGTGFQETQYF
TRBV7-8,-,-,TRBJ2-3,TGTGCCAGCAGCTTCTATCAGGCCGGGGAGGCCACAGATACGCAGTATTTT,CASSFYQAGEATDTQYF
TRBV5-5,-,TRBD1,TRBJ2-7,TGTGCCAGCATCCTACGACCGGGACAGGGGGCGGGCGAGCAGTACTTC,CASILRPGQGAGEQYF
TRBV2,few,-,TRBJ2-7,TGTGCCAGCAGTGTGCGGATATATCGCTCCTACGAGCAGTACTTC,CASSVRIYRSYEQYF
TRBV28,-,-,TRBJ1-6,TGTGCCAGCAAACTCCCAGGCAGGCCCCTCCACTTT,CASKLPGRPLHF
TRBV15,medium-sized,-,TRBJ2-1,TGTGCCACCAGCAGAGATGAGGTGGAGGGAAGCTCCTACAATGAGCAGTTCTTC,CATSRDEVEGSSYNEQFF
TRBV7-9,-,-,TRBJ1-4,TGTGCCAGCAGCTTATTCCAGATTGCAACTAATGAAAAACTGTTTTTT,CASSLFQIATNEKLFF
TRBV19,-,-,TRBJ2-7,TGTGCCAGTAGTATAGTCGAGGGCTACGAGCAGTACTTC,CASSIVEGYEQYF
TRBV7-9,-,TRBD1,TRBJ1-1,TGTGCCAGCAGTCTTGACAGGGGGAGAACTGAAGCTTTCTTT,CASSLDRGRTEAFF
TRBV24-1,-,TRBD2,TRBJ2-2,TGTGCCACCAGTGAAGCGGGAGGCGCCGGGGAGCTGTTTTTT,CATSEAGGAGELFF
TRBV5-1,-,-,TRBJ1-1,TGCGCCAGCAGCTTGGGATGGGGCGACACTTTGAACACTGAAGCTTTCTTT,CASSLGWGDTLNTEAFF
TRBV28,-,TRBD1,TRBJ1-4,TGTGCCAGCAGTGAACCGGGACAGGGTGAAAAACTGTTTTTT,CASSEPGQGEKLFF
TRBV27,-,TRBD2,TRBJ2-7,TGTGCCAGCAGCCTAACCGGGACTAGAGCGGGAGCGATCGAGCAGTACTTC,CASSLTGTRAGAIEQYF
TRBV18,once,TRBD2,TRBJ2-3,TGTGCCAGCTCACTCGGAGCGGGAGGCCCCACAGATACGCAGTATTTT,CASSLGAGGPTDTQYF
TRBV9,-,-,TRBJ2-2,TGTGCCAGCAGCCGACCCATGGACAGCACGAACACCGGGGAGCTGTTTTTT,CASSRPMDSTNTGELFF
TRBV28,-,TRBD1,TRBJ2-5,TGTGCCAGTGGGACAGGGGTTCAAGAGACCCAGTACTTC,CASGTGVQETQYF
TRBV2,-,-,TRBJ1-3,TGTGCCAGCAGTCCGACAGATAGATTACCCTCTGGAAACACCATATATTTT,CASSPTDRLPSGNTIYF
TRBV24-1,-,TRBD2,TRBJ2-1,TGTGCCACCAGTGATCCGGGACTAGCGGGAGATAATGAGCAGTTCTTC,CATSDPGLAGDNEQFF
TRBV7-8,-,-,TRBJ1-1,TGTGCCAGCAGCTTAGCACGACAGAGAGGGGGGGACACTGAAGCTTTCTTT,CASSLARQRGGDTEAFF
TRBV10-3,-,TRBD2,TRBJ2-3,TGTGCCATCAGTGAGTCGGTTAGCGGGGGAACTAGCACAGATACGCAGTATTTT,CAISESVSGGTSTDTQYF
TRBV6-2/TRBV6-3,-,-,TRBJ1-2,TGTGCCAGCAGTTATTTAGGGGATGACTATGGCTACACCTTC,CASSYLGDDYGYTF
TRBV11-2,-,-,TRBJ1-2,TGTGCCAGCAGCTTAGAGAGGGCAGGTGGCTACACCTTC,CASSLERAGGYTF
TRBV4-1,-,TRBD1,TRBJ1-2,TGCGCCAGCAGCCAGGGACAGCTAGACTATGGCTACACCTTC,CASSQGQLDYGYTF
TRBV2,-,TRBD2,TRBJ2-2,TGTGCCAGCAATTCGGAGCGGGGGCCCCCTTCCGGGGAGCTGTTTTTT,CASNSERGPPSGELFF
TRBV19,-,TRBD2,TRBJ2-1,TGTGCCAGTAGTATAGCGGGAGGGTCCTACAATGAGCAGTTCTTC,CASSIAGGSYNEQFF
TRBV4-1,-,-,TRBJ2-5,TGCGCCAGCAGCCAAGCGGGGTTCGAGACCCAGTACTTC,CASSQAGFETQYF